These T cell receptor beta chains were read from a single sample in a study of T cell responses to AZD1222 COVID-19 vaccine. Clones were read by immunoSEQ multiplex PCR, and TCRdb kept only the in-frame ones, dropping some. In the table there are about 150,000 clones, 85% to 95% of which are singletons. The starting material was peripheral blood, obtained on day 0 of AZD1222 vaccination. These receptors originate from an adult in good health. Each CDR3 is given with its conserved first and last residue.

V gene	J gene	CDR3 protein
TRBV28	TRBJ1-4	CASSLTGQSGKLFF
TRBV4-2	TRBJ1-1	CASSQGYSENTEAFF
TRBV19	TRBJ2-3	CASMKTGRWVKNTQYF
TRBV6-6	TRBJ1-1	CASSYALEAFF
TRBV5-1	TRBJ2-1	CASLPLEGGSNEQFF
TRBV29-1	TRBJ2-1	CSVARTTYNEQFF
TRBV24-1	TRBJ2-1	CATSDRGYDEQFF
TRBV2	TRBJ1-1	CASLLDINTEAFF
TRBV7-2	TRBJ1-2	CASSDRGLGYTF
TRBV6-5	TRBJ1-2	CASIPQGQGNYGYTF
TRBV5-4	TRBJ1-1	CASSLNARMNTEAFF
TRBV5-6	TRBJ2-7	CASSLALGRDRAYEQYF
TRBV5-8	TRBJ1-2	CASSLGAMDYTF
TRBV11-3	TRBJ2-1	CASSSGATYNEQFF
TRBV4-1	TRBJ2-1	CASTARAPGLAGGWGNEQFF
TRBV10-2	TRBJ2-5	CASGAGVWETQYF
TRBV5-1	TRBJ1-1	CASSLKAVPSYSEAFF
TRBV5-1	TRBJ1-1	CASSLEPRLNTEAFF
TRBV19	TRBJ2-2	CASSIAENTGELFF
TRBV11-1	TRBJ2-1	CASSLRLLEGYNEQFF
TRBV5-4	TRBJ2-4	CASSQTSGRSDIQYF
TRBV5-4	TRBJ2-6	CASSLWPPGANVLTF
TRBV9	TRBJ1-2	CASRETGHGYTF
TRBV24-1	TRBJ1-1	CATSDEQGASTEAFF
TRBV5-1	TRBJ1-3	CASSLNAGNTIYF
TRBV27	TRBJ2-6	CASSSDRGRSWGSGANVLTF
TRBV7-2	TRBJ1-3	CASSRRDGTYHSGNTIYF
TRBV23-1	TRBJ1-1	CASRGDSEAFF
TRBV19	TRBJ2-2	CASRRTGDTGELFF
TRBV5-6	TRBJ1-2	CASSLALGYGYTF
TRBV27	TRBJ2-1	CASSLDLASSYNEQFF
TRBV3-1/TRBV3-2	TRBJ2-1	CASSPPTGFSRGEQFF
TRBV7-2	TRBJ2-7	CASSRGPSNYEQYF
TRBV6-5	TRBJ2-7	CASSPRGSSYEQYF
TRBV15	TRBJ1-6	CATSRDNSPLHF
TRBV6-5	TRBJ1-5	CASRGQGGQPQHF
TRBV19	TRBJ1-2	CASSIQTGRGGYTF
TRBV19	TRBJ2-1	CASSILAGSPYNEQFF
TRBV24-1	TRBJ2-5	CATSDVDRWETQYF
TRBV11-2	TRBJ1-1	CASSLAFRGAGYTEAFF
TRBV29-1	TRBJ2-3	CSVERQTDTQYF
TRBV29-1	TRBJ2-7	CSVGRFGFTYEQYF
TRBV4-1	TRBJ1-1	CASSQLRTGRRTQNTEAFF
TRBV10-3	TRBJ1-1	CAISEVGTEAFF
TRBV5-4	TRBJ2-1	CASSRDSEQFF
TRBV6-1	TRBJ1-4	CASSEDRGSEKLFF
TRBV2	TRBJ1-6	CASSSQGVGSPLHF
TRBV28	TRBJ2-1	CASRPSVREQFF
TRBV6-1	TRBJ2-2	CASSEARGFGELFF
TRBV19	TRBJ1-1	CASSPTALNTEAFF
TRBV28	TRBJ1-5	CASSLPRGAGNQPQHF
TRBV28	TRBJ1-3	CASSLYRLLGGNTIYF